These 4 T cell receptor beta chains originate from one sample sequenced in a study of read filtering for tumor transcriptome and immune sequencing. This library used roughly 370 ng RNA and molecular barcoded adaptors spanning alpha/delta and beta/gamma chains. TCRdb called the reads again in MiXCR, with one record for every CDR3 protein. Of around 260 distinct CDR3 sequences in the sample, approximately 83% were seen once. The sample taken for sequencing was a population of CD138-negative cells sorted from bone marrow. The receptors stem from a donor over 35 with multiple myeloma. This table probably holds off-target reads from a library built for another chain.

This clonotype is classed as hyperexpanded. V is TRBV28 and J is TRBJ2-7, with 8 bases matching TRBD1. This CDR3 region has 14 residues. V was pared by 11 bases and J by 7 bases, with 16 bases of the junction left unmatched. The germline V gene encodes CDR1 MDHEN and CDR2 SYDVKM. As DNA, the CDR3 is TGTGCCGCCACCCCTCAGGGGGCCTCCCTGGAGCAGTACTTC. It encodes CAATPQGASLEQYF. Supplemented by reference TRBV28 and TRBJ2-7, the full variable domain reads DVKVTQSSRYLVKRTGEKVFLECVQDMDHENMFWYRQDPGLGLRLIYFSYDVKMKEKGDIPEGYSVSREKKERFSLILESASTNQTSMYLCAATPQGASLEQYFGPGTRLTVT.

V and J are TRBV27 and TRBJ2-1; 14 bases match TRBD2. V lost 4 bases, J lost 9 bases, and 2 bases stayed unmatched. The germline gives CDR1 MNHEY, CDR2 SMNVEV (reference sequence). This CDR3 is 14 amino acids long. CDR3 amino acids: CASSSGLAGVEQFF. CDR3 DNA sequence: TGTGCCAGCAGTTCGGGACTAGCGGGAGTTGAGCAGTTCTTC.

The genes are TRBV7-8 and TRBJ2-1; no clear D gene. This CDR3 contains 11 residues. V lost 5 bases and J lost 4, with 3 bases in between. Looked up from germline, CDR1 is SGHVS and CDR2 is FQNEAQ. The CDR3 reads CASSGYNEQFF. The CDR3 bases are TGTGCCAGCAGCGGGTACAATGAGCAGTTCTTC.

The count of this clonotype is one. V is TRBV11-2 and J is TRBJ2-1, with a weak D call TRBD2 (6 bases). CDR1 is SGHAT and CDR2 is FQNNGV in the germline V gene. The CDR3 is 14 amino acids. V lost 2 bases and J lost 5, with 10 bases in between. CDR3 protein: CASSLRGFNNEQFF. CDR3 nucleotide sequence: TGTGCCAGCAGCTTACGGGGGTTCAACAATGAGCAGTTCTTC.